The entry that follows covers one T cell receptor beta chain sequence. Adults between roughly 18 and 90 years of age took part from some 25 US areas. Cohorts were assigned according to the clinical history that participants reported. Cohort 3 donors counted as recovered after two negative PCRs, clearance, or resolved symptoms. The sample originates from a study of blood T cell repertoires in COVID-19. V dropped 3 bases and J dropped 2 bases, with 7 bases sitting between them. This CDR3 spans 13 amino acids. Germline CDR1 is SNHLY and CDR2 is FYNNEI. Sequencing used immunoSEQ multiplex PCR; TCRdb keeps in-frame clones, though not all of them. The repertoire consists of 150,000 to 200,000 clones, with 65% to 90% occurring once and the leading ten covering about 15%.

Sequencing input: PBMCs or T cells enriched from blood (not recorded which). The receptor's source is a man in his fifties who had recovered from COVID-19. The chain has TRBV2 and TRBJ1-1; D gene ambiguous. The CDR3 loop reads CASSEDFNTEAFF. The DNA for the CDR3 is TGTGCCAGCAGTGAGGACTTCAACACTGAAGCTTTCTTT.